One and the same sample provided the 16 T cell receptor beta chains below, sequenced in a study of OX40 agonist ivuxolimab in advanced cancers. Only in-frame clones appear in the TCRdb table, and some are missing; sequencing was by immunoSEQ multiplex PCR. The sample has 71,000 or so clones, around 86% seen once; the top ten hold around 0.78%. Specimen: CD4+ or CD8+ T cells sorted from blood, collected in a trial of the OX40 agonist ivuxolimab. The receptors here all came from an adult with an advanced solid tumor such as melanoma, head and neck, liver or kidney cancer.

This clone was seen only a few times. The chain joins TRBV11-2 to TRBJ2-2, with a weak D call TRBD1 (5 bases). Germline assignment: CDR1 SGHAT and CDR2 FQNNGV. The V end lost 0 bases, the J end lost 9 bases, and 14 bases lay between the germline ends. CDR3 length equals 15 residues. CDR3 DNA sequence: TGTGCCAGCAGCTTAGATAGTCACAGGCAAAGGGAGCTGTTTTTT. Protein sequence: CASSLDSHRQRELFF.

The J gene is TRBJ1-2, the V gene TRBV30; 7 nucleotides match TRBD1. V lost 0 bases to trimming and J lost 7 bases; unmatched junction nucleotides: 2. The CDR3 consists of 12 residues. Germline CDR1 reads GTSNPN; CDR2 reads SVGIG (reference sequence). CDR3 nucleotides: TGTGCCTGGAGTGTAGGGGGCGGTGGCTACACCTTC. Amino acids: CAWSVGGGGYTF.

The genes are TRBV7-2 and TRBJ2-3; 8 nucleotides agree with TRBD2. The junction had 10 bases not matched to a gene; V was cut back by 4 bases and J by 10 bases. The germline gives CDR1 SGHTA, CDR2 FQGNSA. This CDR3 comprises 14 residues. The CDR3 nucleotides read TGTGCCAGCAGCTCGGGACTAAGCGGGAGTCCGCAGTATTTT. Translating gives CASSSGLSGSPQYF. The whole variable domain, remainder taken from reference TRBV7-2 and TRBJ2-3, is GAGVSQSPSNKVTEKGKDVELRCDPISGHTALYWYRQSLGQGLEFLIYFQGNSAPDKSGLPSDRFSAERTGGSVSTLTIQRTQQEDSAVYLCASSSGLSGSPQYFGPGTRLTVL.

This clone was detected only once. V gene TRBV28 combines with J gene TRBJ2-7; 11 bases agree with TRBD2. Trimming cost V 2 bases and J 0 bases; bases outside gene matches: 6. Germline CDR1 reads MDHEN; CDR2 reads SYDVKM. This CDR3 has 17 amino acids. The CDR3 DNA is TGTGCCAGCAGTTTACCCCTGACTAGCGGGGCCTCCTACGAGCAGTACTTC. Encoded protein: CASSLPLTSGASYEQYF. Filled out from reference TRBV28 and TRBJ2-7, the complete variable domain reads DVKVTQSSRYLVKRTGEKVFLECVQDMDHENMFWYRQDPGLGLRLIYFSYDVKMKEKGDIPEGYSVSREKKERFSLILESASTNQTSMYLCASSLPLTSGASYEQYFGPGTRLTVT.

This sequence joins TRBV7-3 and TRBJ1-6; 7 nucleotides match TRBD1. The CDR3 is 14 amino acids. Trimming took 5 bases from V and 9 from J; bases not matched to a gene: 7. Germline-derived CDR1 and CDR2 are SGHTA and FQGTGA. The CDR3 spells CASSVRDSRSPLHF. CDR3 bases: TGTGCCAGCAGCGTCCGGGACAGTCGTTCACCCCTCCACTTT.

This rearrangement joins TRBV14 to TRBJ2-7; D assignment may be TRBD1 or TRBD2 (5 bases each). CDR1 and CDR2 from the germline V gene are SGHDN and FVKESK. The CDR3 loop spans 14 amino acids. Between the trimmed V and J ends, which lost 10 bases and 0 bases, there was a span of 16 bases. The DNA for the CDR3 is TGTGCCACCCCACCGGGACCTCGCTCCTACGAGCAGTACTTC. Encoded protein: CATPPGPRSYEQYF.

V gene TRBV18 combines with J gene TRBJ2-2; the match to TRBD2 covers 7 bases. Germline lookup yields CDR1 KGHSH and CDR2 LQKENI. The junction had 4 bases not matched to a gene; V was cut back by 2 bases and J by 1 base. The CDR3 totals 16 residues. The chain's CDR3 is CASSPYSGGNTGELFF. The CDR3 DNA sequence: TGTGCCAGCTCACCATACTCGGGGGGGAACACCGGGGAGCTGTTTTTT. The full variable domain, completed using reference TRBV18 and TRBJ2-2, is NAGVMQNPRHLVRRRGQEARLRCSPMKGHSHVYWYRQLPEEGLKFMVYLQKENIIDESGMPKERFSAEFPKEGPSILRIQQVVRGDSAAYFCASSPYSGGNTGELFFGEGSRLTVL.

This chain joins TRBV19 and TRBJ2-7; 16 bases agree with TRBD2. The V gene end was trimmed by 4 bases and the J gene end by 0 bases; junction bases not matched to a gene: 6. Germline V gives CDR1 LNHDA, CDR2 SQIVND (reference sequence). The CDR3 extends over 18 amino acids. The CDR3 reads CASSTSGTSGRASYEQYF. The CDR3, as DNA: TGTGCCAGTAGTACCAGTGGGACTAGCGGGAGGGCCTCCTACGAGCAGTACTTC.

The chain links TRBV18 to TRBJ2-3; weak D call: TRBD1 (5 bases). Trimming removed 5 bases at V and 5 bases at J, with 14 bases between. From germline, CDR1 is KGHSH and CDR2 LQKENI. The CDR3 extends over 14 amino acids. The CDR3 DNA reads TGTGCCAGCTCATCTGGGGCCGGAAAAGATACGCAGTATTTT. This sequence encodes CASSSGAGKDTQYF.

The rearrangement joins TRBV2 to TRBJ1-6, with 9 nucleotides matching TRBD1. Per germline, CDR1 SNHLY and CDR2 FYNNEI. The length of the CDR3 is 14 residues. With 4 bases clipped from V and 7 bases from J, the junction kept 2 bases outside the gene matches. The CDR3, as DNA: TGTGCCAGCAGTGCCGGGACAGGGAATTCACCCCTCCACTTT. Protein product: CASSAGTGNSPLHF. Drawing the rest from reference TRBV2 and TRBJ1-6, the complete variable domain is EPEVTQTPSHQVTQMGQEVILRCVPISNHLYFYWYRQILGQKVEFLVSFYNNEISEKSEIFDDQFSVERPDGSNFTLKIRSTKLEDSAMYFCASSAGTGNSPLHFGNGTRLTVT.

The chain uses TRBV2 and TRBJ2-1; D is unresolved. Germline CDR1 and CDR2: SNHLY and FYNNEI. The CDR3 is 12 residues long. Trimming shortened V by 7 bases and J by 4 bases, and 8 bases separated the two germline ends. The CDR3 DNA is TGTGCCAGCAAGGGCGGATACAATGAGCAGTTCTTC. Translating it yields CASKGGYNEQFF.

The rearrangement uses TRBV18 and TRBJ2-7, with D possibly being TRBD1 or TRBD2 (6 bases each). The CDR3 has 14 residues. Germline V gene data show CDR1 as KGHSH and CDR2 as LQKENI. Trimming removed 1 base from V and 4 bases from J, with 11 bases in between. DNA of the CDR3: TGTGCCAGCTCACCACTGGGGGCGGGGTACGAGCAGTACTTC. Amino acids: CASSPLGAGYEQYF.

This rearrangement joins TRBV28 to TRBJ2-2, with 8 bases fitting TRBD2. The CDR3 extends over 13 amino acids. In germline, CDR1 is MDHEN, CDR2 SYDVKM. The junction had 2 bases not matched to a gene; V was cut back by 4 bases and J by 7 bases. CDR3 region: CASSSLAGGELFF. Written as DNA, the CDR3 is TGTGCCAGCAGTTCCCTAGCGGGCGGGGAGCTGTTTTTT.

The chain couples TRBV18 to TRBJ1-3, with a tentative D call TRBD1 (6 bases). Trimming pared 1 base from V and 6 bases from J, leaving 13 bases between. The germline gives CDR1 KGHSH, CDR2 LQKENI. CDR3 length equals 15 residues. CDR3 protein: CASSPLFDRTNTIYF. For the CDR3, the DNA is TGTGCCAGCTCACCACTCTTTGACAGGACAAACACCATATATTTT. The entire variable domain, with the rest obtained from reference TRBV18 and TRBJ1-3, is as follows: NAGVMQNPRHLVRRRGQEARLRCSPMKGHSHVYWYRQLPEEGLKFMVYLQKENIIDESGMPKERFSAEFPKEGPSILRIQQVVRGDSAAYFCASSPLFDRTNTIYFGEGSWLTVV.

The chain combines TRBV5-1 with TRBJ1-4; D is unclear. The CDR3 sequence is 15 residues long. Trimming stripped 1 base from V and 6 bases from J, with 13 bases between. Germline V gives CDR1 SGHRS, CDR2 YFSETQ. Here the CDR3 DNA reads TGCGCCAGCAGCTTGCTAGGGTTTGGAGATGAAAAACTGTTTTTT. The encoded protein is CASSLLGFGDEKLFF.

The chain links TRBV9 to TRBJ2-2; TRBD2 might be the D (6 bases). Germline CDR1 is SGDLS and CDR2 is YYNGEE. Trimming pared 4 bases from V and 6 bases from J, leaving 13 bases between. The CDR3 spans 14 residues. Here the CDR3 DNA reads TGTGCCAGCAGCTACGGGAGTCTGTCCGGGGAGCTGTTTTTT. It is translated as CASSYGSLSGELFF.